This TCR beta chain comes out of a study of blood T cell repertoires in COVID-19 (dated by TCRdb to 2020 to 2021). For the wider study: The collaborator samples originated in the United States, Italy and Spain and spanned the acute and convalescent phases of COVID-19. The material from the prospective study consisted of cDNA or gDNA derived from T cells, B-cell-depleted T cells, or PBMCs. Subjects who had been exposed to COVID-19, were actively infected with it, or had recovered from it provided the deeply sampled blood TCRbeta repertoires that made up the dataset. The sample metadata nearly always contained a de-identified subject ID, COVID-19 status, age in years and sex. Where HLA class I and class II types were available, the types were taken from metadata supplied by the sample provider, not from assay-based typing. Samples were obtained from the ongoing ImmuneRACE study (first 160 participants) and from over 1,000 subjects provided by 6 global collaborators. The repertoires were released in a freely available public database intended as a resource for research on the immune response to SARS-CoV-2.

General study outcomes and caveats: Clinical and demographic metadata were provided uncurated, with the amount varying by source and participant.

The immunoSEQ Assay, a bias-controlled multiplex PCR, was used to amplify TCRbeta CDR3 regions from genomic DNA. The paper's processing steps were these. The number of nucleated cells in each sample was estimated by amplification of reference gene primers within the assay. Sequence reads were collapsed and filtered to measure the absolute abundance of every unique TCRbeta CDR3 rearrangement. For each sample, productive Simpson clonality was calculated as the square root of Simpson's diversity index over productive rearrangements. TCRdb provides this immuneACCESS table in a form limited to in-frame rearrangements. Some clones are lacking; in checked studies, under half of them reflect an unresolved V gene, and why the rest are absent is not known. V and J calls and clone size are as listed in that table; D and trimming were resolved from the DNA. Here the sample has some 200,000 clones; roughly 86% occur a single time. In total, the top ten clones hold around 2.6% of the sample.

Sequences ENHRY (CDR1) and SYGVKD (CDR2) are obtained from the germline V gene. For this chain, trimming is 4 bases at the V end and 2 bases at the J end, and the number of junction bases without a gene match is 10. The CDR3, cysteine through phenylalanine, is 16 amino acids long. The only DNA kept is the CDR3, 48 bases in frame from the first base. Whole blood was collected in K2EDTA tubes by collaborating institutions according to the institutions' own protocols. For TCRbeta analysis, collaborators shipped samples as frozen whole blood, isolated PBMCs, or DNA extracted from either of those sample types. Remarks on this clone: Its binding antigen is unknown. It has no much larger one-base neighbor in the sample; base qualities were not kept.

This receptor was taken from a man aged 35 to 55 with active or convalescent COVID-19. The chain is assembled from TRBV10-3 and TRBJ2-5, with 7 bases aligning to TRBD2. Sequencing input: peripheral blood. The sequence in DNA is TGTGCCATCAGTGGAGGGGCAGCGGGGAGTCAAGAGACCCAGTACTTC. It translates to CAISGGAAGSQETQYF.